The present TCR beta chain was sequenced within a study of blood T cell repertoires in COVID-19. Across the study: PBMCs, B-cell-depleted T cells, or T cells were the source of the cDNA or gDNA that made up the material.

Clones were read by immunoSEQ multiplex PCR, and TCRdb kept only the in-frame ones, dropping some. The table includes some 200,000 clones, about 90% detected once. Participant age was roughly 18 to 89 years, and participants resided in roughly 25 US areas. Assignments of participants to cohorts depended upon their own reported clinical history. Resolution of symptoms, clearance, or two negative PCRs was present in recovered Cohort 3 donors. CDR1 and CDR2 from the germline V gene are SGHDT and YYEEEE. The J segment lost 4 bases and the V segment lost 6 bases, leaving 10 bases of the junction unmatched. The CDR3 is made up of 16 amino acids. This clone showed up just a few times.

The sequenced sample consisted of PBMCs or T cells enriched from blood (not recorded which). The sequence was collected from a woman aged 18-29 years who had recovered from COVID-19. The chain links TRBV5-6 to TRBJ1-6, with 7 bases matching TRBD1. CDR3 in amino acids: CASKSTGTNYNSPLHF. The CDR3 bases are TGTGCCAGCAAATCGACAGGGACCAATTATAATTCACCCCTCCACTTT.